This T cell receptor (beta chain) emerged from a study of T cells in Graves' hyperthyroidism and ophthalmopathy. Patients between 18 and 65 years old had hyperthyroidism, newly diagnosed and lasting under 2 months. The CDR3 sequence is 16 residues long. The ends lost 5 bases at V and 5 bases at J; junction bases unmatched: 10. CDR1 is MDHEN, CDR2 SYDVKM, per germline. This clonotype was counted ten times or more. The target antigen is unknown. RNA transcripts yielded amplified TCR beta CDR3 regions. When the TCR CDR3 underwent first-round RT-PCR, the HTBI primer set was used. MiXCR, run by TCRdb on the multiplex PCR reads, gives a single entry per CDR3 protein. The table shows hundreds of thousands of distinct CDR3 sequences, with 13% occurring only once. Study-wide results and caveats: Ophthalmopathy was predicted by the model a median of about six months ahead of onset. Blood samples included most of the expanded thyroid clonotypes exceeding 0.001.

This sequence joins TRBV28 and TRBJ1-5; 9 bases line up with TRBD1. Sequenced sample: blood. The TCR comes from a woman in her late teens or twenties with Graves' hyperthyroidism. The CDR3 DNA is TGTGCCAGCAGTCCGCCTCCGGGACAGGGAGATCAGCCCCAGCATTTT. Translated: CASSPPPGQGDQPQHF.